These 9 T cell receptor beta chains came from one sample sequenced in a study of long-term antiretroviral therapy in people with HIV (dated by TCRdb to between 2021 and 2023). The immunoSEQ hsTCRB v3.0 assay was used at survey level resolution for TRB variable region sequencing. The table comes from immuneACCESS by way of TCRdb, which keeps in-frame sequences with V and J called. Part of the clones is missing from these tables; in studies checked, under half for an unresolved V gene and the rest for unknown reasons. Across this sample there are some 30,000 clones, with approximately 94% seen only once. The biggest ten clones account for 2.7% of the sample. Source: unsorted PBMCs, taken about 7.2 years after starting antiretroviral therapy. The receptors shown here come from a man aged 50-59 years with HIV.

This rearrangement joins TRBV10-3 to TRBJ2-7, with TRBD1 matching 10 bases. Trimming at V came to 7 bases and at J to 2 bases, leaving 8 bases not matched to a gene. Germline V lookup: CDR1 ENHRY, CDR2 SYGVKD. The CDR3 contains 15 residues. CDR3 loop: CAINEPGQGTYEQYF. DNA of the CDR3: TGTGCCATCAACGAACCGGGACAGGGGACCTACGAGCAGTACTTC.

This chain links TRBV12-5 with TRBJ2-2; 8 nucleotides agree with TRBD1. Germline loops: CDR1 LGHNT, CDR2 FRNRAP. Trimming removed 7 bases from V and 4 bases from J; junction bases left unmatched: 11. This CDR3 region has 16 residues. The CDR3 sequence is CASASGAGGLTGELFF. CDR3 nucleotide sequence: TGTGCTAGTGCCTCCGGGGCAGGGGGCCTCACCGGGGAGCTGTTTTTT.

This clone was picked up a small number of times. V is TRBV7-9 and J is TRBJ1-2; 8 positions match TRBD1. CDR3 size: 12 residues. Germline V gene data show CDR1 as SEHNR and CDR2 as FQNEAQ (reference sequence). J lost 7 bases, V lost 5 bases, and 3 bases had no gene match. DNA of the CDR3: TGTGCCAGCAGCCCAGGACAGGGTGGCTACACCTTC. Protein: CASSPGQGGYTF. Filled out from reference TRBV7-9 and TRBJ1-2, the complete variable domain reads DTGVSQNPRHKITKRGQNVTFRCDPISEHNRLYWYRQTLGQGPEFLTYFQNEAQLEKSRLLSDRFSAERPKGSFSTLEIQRTEQGDSAMYLCASSPGQGGYTFGSGTRLTVV.

This rearrangement joins TRBV27 to TRBJ1-3, with D unclear. The CDR3 is made up of 16 amino acids. V shed 5 bases and J shed 0 bases, with 14 bases lying between them. Germline lookup yields CDR1 MNHEY and CDR2 SMNVEV (reference sequence). The CDR3 coding sequence is TGTGCCAGCAGTCCAAGTTGGGAAAGCTCTGGAAACACCATATATTTT. Encoded protein: CASSPSWESSGNTIYF.

The genes are TRBV30 and TRBJ1-2; 8 bases align to TRBD1. CDR1 and CDR2 from the germline V gene are GTSNPN and SVGIG (reference sequence). The CDR3 length is 13 residues. V was pared by 6 bases and J by 3 bases, with 6 bases of the junction left unmatched. CDR3 in amino acids: CACPSTGDYGYTF. The DNA of the CDR3 is TGTGCCTGCCCTTCGACAGGGGACTATGGCTACACCTTC.

The chain is built from TRBV5-1 and TRBJ1-2; D perhaps matches TRBD1 (5 bases). V was clipped by 0 bases and J by 4 bases, with 13 bases between them. The CDR3 extends over 15 amino acids. Germline assignment: CDR1 SGHRS and CDR2 YFSETQ. CDR3 sequence: CASSLGGDGLYGYTF. The CDR3 DNA sequence: TGCGCCAGCAGCTTGGGGGGGGACGGCCTCTATGGCTACACCTTC.

The genes are TRBV5-6 and TRBJ2-2, with 13 bases that match TRBD2. CDR3 size: 17 residues. Trimming removed 0 bases from V and 3 bases from J; junction bases left unmatched: 2. CDR1 and CDR2 from the germline V gene are SGHDT and YYEEEE. CDR3 coding DNA: TGTGCCAGCAGCTTGGTTGGACTAGCGGGGGACACCGGGGAGCTGTTTTTT. Protein sequence: CASSLVGLAGDTGELFF.

The gene calls are TRBV6-1 and TRBJ2-1; TRBD2 matches 9 bases. V trimming: 4 bases; J trimming: 6 bases; junction bases outside the gene matches: 4. The germline V gene has CDR1 MNHNS and CDR2 SASEGT. This CDR3 region has 14 residues. The DNA of the CDR3 is TGTGCCAGCAGTGTTAGCGGGGGTCGCAATGAGCAGTTCTTC. Its translation is CASSVSGGRNEQFF.

V and J are TRBV27 and TRBJ2-2; the D gene is possibly TRBD2 (5 bases). The CDR3 loop spans 14 amino acids. The germline gives CDR1 MNHEY, CDR2 SMNVEV (reference sequence). V was cut by 6 bases and J by 0 bases, with 8 bases left in between. The CDR3 loop is CASRDGTNTGELFF. The CDR3 coding sequence is TGTGCCAGCAGGGACGGGACGAACACCGGGGAGCTGTTTTTT.